The entry that follows covers one T cell receptor beta chain sequence. The antigen is undetermined. The germline V gene has CDR1 SNHLY and CDR2 FYNNEI. This CDR3 has 12 amino acids. V was trimmed by 5 bases and J by 4 bases, leaving 9 bases between them. The sample is drawn from a study of glioma-infiltrating T cells after dendritic cell vaccination. Study information: Autologous tumor lysate-pulsed dendritic cell vaccination was given between about 2002 and 2012. Dendritic cells derived from monocytes and pulsed with autologous tumor lysate formed the vaccine.

Overall study findings and caveats: Higher TCR clonality did not directly relate to longer survival. Higher pretreatment TIL content predicted longer progression-free time and survival.

The method was immunoSEQ multiplex PCR; TCRdb's version includes in-frame clones alone and lacks a portion of them. The sample gives 71,000 or so clones, 81% of which show up once; roughly 8.2% is in the top ten. This chain joins TRBV2 and TRBJ2-7; D is perhaps TRBD1 (6 bases). The TCR sequence derives from a human donor with glioblastoma. The material was blood, obtained before dendritic cell vaccination. The CDR3 DNA is TGTGCCAGCAGTCCACAGGGTTACGAGCAGTACTTC. Translating it yields CASSPQGYEQYF.